The clone carrying this T cell receptor (beta chain) was detected only a few times. Gene names refer to mouse genes. The sequence runs out 4 residues before the end of the CDR3; the remainder is reconstructed from the germline J gene. The CDR3 runs to 13 residues. Germline CDR1 reads GKSSPN; CDR2 reads SITVG. With 3 bases clipped from V and 3 bases from J, the junction kept 3 bases outside the gene matches. Sorting used CD4, CD8alpha, NKG2D, NKG2ACE and other markers on pooled cutaneous lymph node cells. Extracted RNA was reverse transcribed into cDNA, the sequencing template. TCRdb's table, derived via immunoSEQ multiplex PCR, lists solely in-frame clones and lacks some. The sample contains over 250,000 clones, none of them singletons. The data were taken from a study of CD8+ T cells in alopecia areata. Overall study context: Female C3H/HeJ mice aged about 7-11 weeks were given skin from C3H/HeJ graft donors, 6-12 months old, that had spontaneous alopecia.

The V gene is TRBV31, the J gene TRBJ1-1, with 8 positions matching TRBD1. This TCR came from a C3H/HeJ mouse with alopecia areata. Mouse MHC haplotype: H2-k. Sequenced sample: CD4+ T cells sorted from a lymph node. CDR3 sequence reads: CAWSPQGDTEVFF. The part of the CDR3 DNA that was read is TGTGCCTGGAGCCCACAGGGGGACACA.